Listed here are 16 T cell receptor beta chains from one sample, sequenced in a study of blood T cell repertoires in COVID-19. Assay: immunoSEQ multiplex PCR; the TCRdb copy retains only in-frame clones and omits some. Here the sample spans just under 80,000 clones, 75% to 90% being singletons. Source material: peripheral blood. The receptor source for this set is a human donor in a cohort sampled during active COVID-19.

This rearrangement joins TRBV12-3 or TRBV12-4 to TRBJ1-1; D possibly corresponds to TRBD1 (5 bases). CDR3 length: 12 amino acids. The V gene lost 3 bases and the J gene lost 10 bases, with 12 bases spanning the gap. The CDR3 spells CASSLGRGVAFF. The CDR3 coding sequence is TGTGCCAGCAGTTTGGGGAGGGGAGTAGCTTTCTTT.

The rearrangement uses TRBV19 and TRBJ1-5; 8 bases line up with TRBD1. The germline V gene encodes CDR1 LNHDA and CDR2 SQIVND (reference sequence). This CDR3 is 16 amino acids long. V was clipped by 4 bases and J by 5 bases; unmatched bases: 10. In DNA, the CDR3 is TGTGCCAGTAGTACCTCAGGGGGCTTTGAGGATCAGCCCCAGCATTTT. This gives the protein CASSTSGGFEDQPQHF.

The chain is built from TRBV19 and TRBJ2-2; maybe TRBD2 (6 bases). V was cut by 6 bases and J by 5 bases, with 16 bases left in between. CDR3 length: 15 amino acids. Germline CDR1 is LNHDA and CDR2 is SQIVND (reference sequence). CDR3: CASRLEGVGTGELFF. The CDR3 DNA reads TGTGCCAGTAGGCTGGAGGGAGTCGGAACCGGGGAGCTGTTTTTT.

This chain uses TRBV28 with TRBJ2-6, with 7 nucleotides matching TRBD2. Germline loops: CDR1 MDHEN, CDR2 SYDVKM. This CDR3 spans 13 amino acids. V shed 11 bases and J 4 bases; nucleotides not matched to a gene: 5. CDR3 DNA sequence: TGTGCCGGGGGAGGGGCGGGGGCCAACGTCCTGACTTTC. Protein product: CAGGGAGANVLTF.

The chain carries TRBV2 and TRBJ2-7; D is perhaps TRBD1 (5 bases). Germline CDR1 is SNHLY and CDR2 is FYNNEI. The CDR3 has 13 amino acids. With 8 bases removed from V and 5 bases from J, the gap between germline ends came to 16 bases. Here the CDR3 DNA reads TGTGCCAGCGGGGTCGTGGTGGGGCACGAGCAGTACTTC. The encoded protein is CASGVVVGHEQYF.

The genes are TRBV6-5 and TRBJ2-1, with TRBD1 matching over 11 bases. The CDR3 has 13 amino acids. The germline V gene encodes CDR1 MNHEY and CDR2 SVGAGI. V was clipped by 7 bases and J by 9 bases; unmatched bases: 5. The CDR3 is CASKGQGGGEQFF. In DNA, the CDR3 is TGTGCCAGCAAGGGACAGGGGGGGGGTGAGCAGTTCTTC.

The V call is TRBV24-1, the J call TRBJ2-1; D remains unclear. Per the germline V gene, CDR1 is KGHDR and CDR2 is SFDVKD. CDR3 length: 12 amino acids. V dropped 4 bases and J dropped 6 bases, with 6 bases sitting between them. DNA of the CDR3: TGTGCCACCAGTGACTGGAGCAATGAGCAGTTCTTC. It codes for CATSDWSNEQFF.

The genes are TRBV2 and TRBJ2-1, with 7 nucleotides matching TRBD1. Germline loops: CDR1 SNHLY, CDR2 FYNNEI. This CDR3 region has 12 residues. The ends lost 6 bases at V and 10 bases at J; junction bases unmatched: 6. The CDR3 protein is CASSETGSEQFF. The CDR3, as DNA: TGTGCCAGCAGCGAGACAGGGTCGGAGCAGTTCTTC.

The chain couples TRBV19 to TRBJ1-1, with D unclear. V was trimmed by 9 bases and J by 1 base, leaving 18 bases between them. CDR1 and CDR2 from the germline V gene are LNHDA and SQIVND (reference sequence). The CDR3 extends over 15 amino acids. This CDR3 is CASTKRGEANTEAFF. CDR3 in DNA: TGTGCCAGCACTAAAAGAGGAGAAGCGAACACTGAAGCTTTCTTT.

The rearrangement uses TRBV28 and TRBJ2-7, with D maybe TRBD1 (6 bases). Looked up from germline, CDR1 is MDHEN and CDR2 is SYDVKM. V was clipped by 1 base and J by 0 bases, with 10 bases between them. CDR3 length: 15 residues. The DNA of the CDR3 is TGTGCCAGCAGTTTATATGCCAGGGGCTCCTACGAGCAGTACTTC. The encoded protein is CASSLYARGSYEQYF.

J is TRBJ2-7 and V is TRBV6-5; TRBD2 matches 10 bases. The trim removed 8 bases at V and 1 base at J, leaving 5 bases unmatched. The CDR3 is made up of 14 amino acids. The V gene's germline CDR1 is MNHEY and CDR2 SVGAGI. The CDR3 sequence: CASWPSGGSYEQYF. CDR3 DNA sequence: TGTGCCAGCTGGCCTAGCGGGGGTTCCTACGAGCAGTACTTC.

The chain is built from TRBV5-4 and TRBJ2-1, with 10 positions matching TRBD2. J was trimmed by 6 bases and V by 4 bases; bases with no gene match: 4. This CDR3 is built from 14 residues. The germline gives CDR1 SGHNT, CDR2 YYREEE (reference sequence). The CDR3 is CASSPGLASNEQFF. The CDR3 DNA reads as TGTGCCAGCAGCCCGGGACTAGCGAGCAATGAGCAGTTCTTC.

V and J are TRBV29-1 and TRBJ2-5; 9 nucleotides agree with TRBD2. After removal of 6 bases from V and 5 bases from J, the junction contained 7 bases not matched to a gene. This CDR3 contains 13 residues. From germline, CDR1 is SQVTM and CDR2 ANQGSEA. CDR3 protein: CSVALAGWETQYF. The CDR3 DNA follows: TGCAGCGTGGCTCTAGCGGGGTGGGAGACCCAGTACTTC.

This clone showed up just once. The chain couples TRBV19 to TRBJ2-6, with a tentative D call TRBD2 (6 bases). Trimming removed 1 base from V and 2 bases from J, with 9 bases in between. Germline lookup yields CDR1 LNHDA and CDR2 SQIVND (reference sequence). This CDR3 spans 16 amino acids. The CDR3: CASSIVGGAGANVLTF. In DNA form, the CDR3 reads TGTGCCAGTAGTATAGTGGGGGGTGCTGGGGCCAACGTCCTGACTTTC. The full variable domain, its missing parts supplied by reference TRBV19 and TRBJ2-6, is DGGITQSPKYLFRKEGQNVTLSCEQNLNHDAMYWYRQDPGQGLRLIYYSQIVNDFQKGDIAEGYSVSREKKESFPLTVTSAQKNPTAFYLCASSIVGGAGANVLTFGAGSRLTVL.

The chain combines TRBV7-9 with TRBJ1-1; no definite D call. CDR3 length: 13 residues. Trimming shortened V by 1 base and J by 1 base, and 4 bases separated the two germline ends. Germline V lookup: CDR1 SEHNR, CDR2 FQNEAQ (reference sequence). The CDR3 protein is CASSLVANTEAFF. Here the CDR3 DNA reads TGTGCCAGCAGCTTAGTGGCGAACACTGAAGCTTTCTTT.

A few counts support this clone. V is TRBV5-1 and J is TRBJ2-7; perhaps TRBD2 as D (7 bases). CDR1 and CDR2 from the germline V gene are SGHRS and YFSETQ. The CDR3 is made up of 16 amino acids. The V and J ends lost 4 bases and 2 bases respectively, with 19 bases between them. The CDR3 reads CASSPRGRAGAYEQYF. The CDR3 DNA reads as TGCGCCAGCAGCCCGAGGGGGAGGGCAGGGGCCTACGAGCAGTACTTC.